One sample yielded the 15 T cell receptor beta chains listed below, sequenced in a study of vaccination and CD4 T cells after COVID-19. Antigen specificity for these receptors is unknown. As to treatment: approximately 9-day PBMC culture with coronavirus spike peptide pools or control peptides (ViraFEST assay). Ahead of the COVID-19 pandemic (2011-2018), the CD4+ T cells of the unexposed donor were collected. An Oncomine TCR Beta short-read assay was used to sequence the DNA from cultured CD4+ T cells. Cultured CD4+ T cells yielded the extracted genomic DNA. TCRdb ran MiXCR on the PCR reads and lists one entry per CDR3 protein. The sample lists roughly 7,800 distinct CDR3 sequences; 38% were seen once. The sequencing sample was made of CD4+ T cells from blood, cultured in vitro. All receptors come from a human donor in good health.

The chain couples TRBV6-5 to TRBJ1-5; perhaps TRBD1 as D (6 bases). Germline V gene lookup returns CDR1 MNHEY and CDR2 SVGAGI. Deletions cut 3 bases from V and 3 bases from J, with 18 bases between. This CDR3 is 17 amino acids long. The CDR3 DNA is TGTGCCAGCAGTTATTCCCCGGGACAAAGGTCCAATCAGCCCCAGCATTTT. Translated: CASSYSPGQRSNQPQHF.

The V call is TRBV6-1, the J call TRBJ2-1; tentative D call: TRBD1 (6 bases). Germline V gene sequence: CDR1 MNHNS, CDR2 SASEGT. V was shortened by 2 bases and J by 8 bases, with 16 bases between the two germline ends. This CDR3 contains 15 residues. CDR3 loop: CASSESRGLFDEQFF. Here the CDR3 DNA reads TGTGCCAGCAGTGAATCCAGGGGTTTGTTCGATGAGCAGTTCTTC.

The chain employs TRBV27 and TRBJ2-3; TRBD1 is a possible D gene (6 bases). There are 21 residues in the CDR3. Germline lookup yields CDR1 MNHEY and CDR2 SMNVEV (reference sequence). The germline V and J ends were trimmed by 0 bases and 1 base, with 26 bases remaining between them. CDR3 region: CASSLSSPILWTEERTDTQYF. The CDR3 DNA reads as TGTGCCAGCAGTTTATCTTCACCCATCTTATGGACAGAGGAACGCACAGATACGCAGTATTTT.

This chain uses TRBV28 with TRBJ1-5, with 9 bases lining up with TRBD1. Trimming at V came to 6 bases and at J to 7 bases, leaving 13 bases not matched to a gene. This CDR3 has 16 residues. Germline values: CDR1 MDHEN, CDR2 SYDVKM. CDR3 in DNA: TGTGCCAGCAGAGAAACACAGGGGGCGGTTCGCCAGCCCCAGCATTTT. Its translation is CASRETQGAVRQPQHF. The full variable domain, completed using reference TRBV28 and TRBJ1-5, is DVKVTQSSRYLVKRTGEKVFLECVQDMDHENMFWYRQDPGLGLRLIYFSYDVKMKEKGDIPEGYSVSREKKERFSLILESASTNQTSMYLCASRETQGAVRQPQHFGDGTRLSIL.

The V gene is TRBV20-1, the J gene TRBJ2-7; D is possibly TRBD1 or TRBD2 (5 bases each). This CDR3 region has 12 residues. CDR1 is DFQATT and CDR2 is SNEGSKA in the germline V gene (reference sequence). V gave up 6 bases and J gave up 5 bases, with 14 bases separating them. The CDR3 spells CSAPGTRDEQYF. The CDR3 DNA reads TGCAGTGCGCCCGGGACGCGGGACGAGCAGTACTTC.

The J gene is TRBJ2-3, the V gene TRBV6-2 or TRBV6-3, with 11 positions matching TRBD2. J lost 4 bases, V lost 6 bases, and 9 bases had no gene match. The CDR3 extends over 16 amino acids. Per germline, CDR1 MNHEY and CDR2 SVGEGT. The CDR3, as DNA: TGTGCCAGCAGCTCCGGGGTAGCGGGAGGGCCAGATACGCAGTATTTT. Residues: CASSSGVAGGPDTQYF.

This clonotype has only a few counts. The rearrangement joins TRBV20-1 to TRBJ2-5; D gene ambiguous. V lost 0 bases to trimming and J lost 4 bases, with 9 bases between them. Looked up from germline, CDR1 is DFQATT and CDR2 is SNEGSKA (reference sequence). The CDR3 runs 13 residues. In DNA, the CDR3 is TGCAGTGCTAGAGACGTACGATTAGAGACCCAGTACTTC. This sequence encodes CSARDVRLETQYF.

The chain couples TRBV7-9 to TRBJ1-3; D uncertain. The V end lost 4 bases, the J end lost 1 base, and 8 bases lay between the germline ends. The CDR3 totals 14 residues. Germline V gene data show CDR1 as SEHNR and CDR2 as FQNEAQ (reference sequence). The DNA for the CDR3 is TGTGCCAGCAGCTCTCTTAGGTCTGGAAACACCATATATTTT. Translating it yields CASSSLRSGNTIYF.

V gene TRBV5-4 combines with J gene TRBJ2-1, with D uncertain. Trimming left V 2 bases short and J 8 bases short, with 5 bases between. The CDR3 consists of 11 residues. Per the germline V gene, CDR1 is SGHNT and CDR2 is YYREEE (reference sequence). CDR3 loop: CASSFHHEQFF. DNA for the CDR3: TGTGCCAGCAGCTTCCACCATGAGCAGTTCTTC.

By sample share, this clonotype is medium-sized. The genes are TRBV15 and TRBJ2-5; the match to TRBD2 covers 9 bases. The junction had 6 bases not matched to a gene; V was cut back by 0 bases and J by 7 bases. This CDR3 region has 15 residues. Germline CDR1 and CDR2: LNHNV and YYDKDF (reference sequence). The CDR3 loop reads CATSRDLAGDGTQYF. DNA of the CDR3: TGTGCCACCAGCAGAGATTTAGCGGGAGATGGGACCCAGTACTTC.

The chain recombines TRBV5-4 with TRBJ1-1, with 9 positions matching TRBD1. J was trimmed by 1 base and V by 3 bases; bases with no gene match: 4. The CDR3 loop spans 15 amino acids. Germline V gives CDR1 SGHNT, CDR2 YYREEE (reference sequence). CDR3 nucleotide sequence: TGTGCCAGCAGCTCCGCGGGACAGGGGAACACTGAAGCTTTCTTT. This gives the protein CASSSAGQGNTEAFF.

This clonotype came up a few times. The chain links TRBV7-9 to TRBJ1-1; 7 nucleotides align to TRBD1. The CDR3 is 14 amino acids. Looked up from germline, CDR1 is SEHNR and CDR2 is FQNEAQ (reference sequence). V lost 5 bases, J lost 1 base, and 4 bases stayed unmatched. The chain's CDR3 is CASSGDRANTEAFF. The CDR3 DNA sequence: TGTGCCAGCAGCGGCGACAGGGCGAACACTGAAGCTTTCTTT.

The count of this clonotype is one. The chain links TRBV12-3 or TRBV12-4 to TRBJ2-2, with a weak D call TRBD2 (6 bases). The CDR3 consists of 14 residues. V lost 5 bases to trimming and J lost 5 bases, with 12 bases between them. Here the CDR3 DNA reads TGTGCCAGCAGTCGGTTGGAGGGGACCGGGGAGCTGTTTTTT. Protein sequence: CASSRLEGTGELFF.

The chain joins TRBV24-1 to TRBJ2-3, with a weak D call TRBD2 (6 bases). The length of the CDR3 is 13 residues. In germline, CDR1 is KGHDR, CDR2 SFDVKD. Trimming cost V 11 bases and J 6 bases, with 17 bases left between them. CDR3 in amino acids: CAIRGASGDTQYF. CDR3 DNA sequence: TGTGCCATCCGAGGTGCGAGCGGGGATACGCAGTATTTT.

The chain employs TRBV7-8 and TRBJ1-1; D uncertain. V was clipped by 5 bases and J by 1 base, with 11 bases between them. The CDR3 is 14 residues long. Germline V CDR1 and CDR2: SGHVS, FQNEAQ. The CDR3 here is CASSTMGRNTEAFF. The CDR3 DNA sequence: TGTGCCAGCAGCACCATGGGAAGGAACACTGAAGCTTTCTTT. The complete variable domain, with remaining parts taken from reference TRBV7-8 and TRBJ1-1, reads GAGVSQSPRYKVAKRGQDVALRCDPISGHVSLFWYQQALGQGPEFLTYFQNEAQLDKSGLPSDRFFAERPEGSVSTLKIQRTQQEDSAVYLCASSTMGRNTEAFFGQGTRLTVV.